This T cell receptor beta chain was identified during a study of CD8 T cells in ankylosing spondylitis. Findings and caveats of the study: Before this, some motif variants had been reported in reactive arthritis synovial fluid and blood. Matched synovial fluid from ankylosing spondylitis patients was reported to be enriched for disease-linked clones. Relatively scarce in peripheral blood, disease-linked clones were CD8+.

Quantitative molecular-barcoded 5'-RACE generated the TCR beta libraries. TCRdb re-called the 5' RACE reads with MiXCR, one entry per CDR3 protein. Of about 250,000 distinct CDR3 sequences in the sample, approximately 20% were seen once. This CDR3 is 14 amino acids long. The germline V gene has CDR1 SGHKS and CDR2 YYEKEE (reference sequence). Trimming shortened V by 4 bases and J by 1 base, and 12 bases separated the two germline ends. Concerning this clonotype itself: Its antigen is not identified.

This sequence originates from a male donor with ankylosing spondylitis or in good health (not recorded which). The chain couples TRBV5-5 to TRBJ2-7; no reliable D call. Specimen: blood, either unsorted or a sorted T cell fraction (not recorded which). CDR3 DNA sequence: TGTGCCAGCAGCCACTTTTCCGGGTCCTACGAGCAGTACTTC. This gives the protein CASSHFSGSYEQYF.